These 18 T cell receptor beta chains share one sample of origin, sequenced in a study of CD8 T cells in Susac syndrome. RNA amounts of about 0.5 to 1 ug underwent reverse transcription with random hexamers. TCRdb used MiXCR to reprocess the immunoSEQ multiplex PCR reads, holding one entry per CDR3 protein. The profile shows approximately 150,000 distinct CDR3 sequences, 92% of them singletons. What was sequenced was CD4+ T cells from PBMCs. The source of these receptors is a human donor in good health.

CDR3 sequence (DNA): TGCAGTGCTAGCGGGACGGAGAACACCGGGGAGCTGTTTTTT. Amino acids: CSASGTENTGELFF. The chain combines TRBV20-1 with TRBJ2-2; possibly TRBD1 or TRBD2 for D (5 bases each). Per the germline V gene, CDR1 is DFQATT and CDR2 is SNEGSKA (reference sequence). This CDR3 has 14 residues. V lost 3 bases and J 1 base, leaving 9 bases between the germline ends.

The CDR3 sequence: CASGSGANVLTF. The CDR3 nucleotides are TGTGCCTCCGGGTCTGGGGCCAACGTCCTGACTTTC. The chain uses TRBV30 and TRBJ2-6; D unclear. The germline CDR1 and CDR2 sequences are GTSNPN and SVGIG (reference sequence). The CDR3 consists of 12 residues. The ends were cut back, 7 bases at V and 1 base at J, with 5 bases in the middle.

The rearrangement joins TRBV3-1 to TRBJ2-4; 8 bases agree with TRBD1. V gave up 4 bases and J gave up 3 bases; unmatched junction bases: 11. This CDR3 is 17 amino acids long. Germline CDR1 LGHDT, CDR2 YNNKEL (reference sequence). CDR3 nucleotide sequence: TGTGCCAGCAGCCGATTTTTAGCACAGGGGGACAAAAACATTCAGTACTTC. Residues: CASSRFLAQGDKNIQYF.

The CDR3 is CASSPKLGQGDTEAFF. DNA for the CDR3: TGTGCCAGCTCACCCAAGCTTGGACAGGGGGATACTGAAGCTTTCTTT. The chain couples TRBV18 to TRBJ1-1; 10 bases agree with TRBD1. The CDR3 loop spans 16 amino acids. The V and J ends lost 3 bases and 5 bases, in that order; junction bases with no gene match: 9. The germline CDR1 and CDR2 sequences are KGHSH and LQKENI.

The V gene is TRBV12-3 or TRBV12-4, the J gene TRBJ2-7; weak D call: TRBD1 (5 bases). CDR3 length equals 14 residues. Trimming shortened V by 6 bases and J by 6 bases, and 18 bases separated the two germline ends. The CDR3 loop is CASSNFQGPGEQYF. The CDR3 nucleotides are TGTGCCAGCAGCAACTTTCAGGGTCCGGGCGAGCAGTACTTC.

V gene TRBV12-3 or TRBV12-4 combines with J gene TRBJ2-7; possible D gene TRBD1, 5 bases. With 3 bases removed from V and 3 bases from J, the gap between germline ends came to 12 bases. There are 14 residues in the CDR3. This CDR3 reads CASSFGQGNYEQYF. The CDR3 bases are TGTGCCAGCAGTTTTGGGCAGGGTAACTACGAGCAGTACTTC.

V is TRBV6-6 and J is TRBJ1-2; D uncertain. The CDR3 is 14 amino acids. CDR1 is MNHNY and CDR2 is SVGAGI in the germline V gene (reference sequence). Trimming removed 7 bases at V and 0 bases at J, with 12 bases between. CDR3 bases: TGTGCCAGCACCTCGGGCGCCGCTAACTATGGCTACACCTTC. Its protein product is CASTSGAANYGYTF.

J is TRBJ1-2 and V is TRBV30, with no clear D. The CDR3 loop spans 13 amino acids. The germline V and J ends were trimmed by 1 base and 10 bases, with 16 bases remaining between them. Per germline, CDR1 GTSNPN and CDR2 SVGIG (reference sequence). In DNA, the CDR3 is TGTGCCTGGAGTGCCGCCTTGGGCCTCTACTACACCTTC. This codes for CAWSAALGLYYTF. The complete variable domain, with remaining parts taken from reference TRBV30 and TRBJ1-2, reads SQTIHQWPATLVQPVGSPLSLECTVEGTSNPNLYWYRQAAGRGLQLLFYSVGIGQISSEVPQNLSASRPQDRQFILSSKKLLLSDSGFYLCAWSAALGLYYTFGSGTRLTVV.

This clonotype was seen only once. The V and J genes are TRBV7-9 and TRBJ1-2; D remains unclear. This CDR3 is 17 amino acids long. V was trimmed by 5 bases and J by 1 base, leaving 20 bases between them. Germline CDR1 reads SEHNR; CDR2 reads FQNEAQ (reference sequence). The CDR3 sequence is CASSTSQDLRRNYGYTF. CDR3 nucleotide sequence: TGTGCCAGCAGCACATCCCAGGACTTGCGGCGTAACTATGGCTACACCTTC.

This clonotype was seen only a few times. The chain carries TRBV7-9 and TRBJ1-1; the D gene is possibly TRBD1 (6 bases). The germline V gene has CDR1 SEHNR and CDR2 FQNEAQ (reference sequence). The length of the CDR3 is 13 residues. Trimming left V 7 bases short and J 4 bases short, with 13 bases between. Here the CDR3 DNA reads TGTGCCAGCACCCCCAGAGGGGGCACTGAAGCTTTCTTT. The encoded protein is CASTPRGGTEAFF.

The chain links TRBV18 to TRBJ2-3, with a weak D call TRBD2 (5 bases). V dropped 0 bases and J dropped 3 bases, with 10 bases sitting between them. CDR1 and CDR2 from the germline V gene are KGHSH and LQKENI. There are 15 residues in the CDR3. CDR3 sequence: CASSPPGSGTDTQYF. CDR3 bases: TGTGCCAGCTCACCACCGGGTTCGGGGACAGATACGCAGTATTTT.

The chain couples TRBV20-1 to TRBJ2-5, with D maybe TRBD1 (6 bases). The V gene lost 3 bases and the J gene lost 4 bases, with 9 bases spanning the gap. Germline CDR1 is DFQATT and CDR2 is SNEGSKA (reference sequence). The CDR3 sequence is 12 residues long. This CDR3 reads CSARDSAETQYF. DNA of the CDR3: TGCAGTGCTAGGGACAGCGCAGAGACCCAGTACTTC.

This chain joins TRBV7-9 and TRBJ2-3; 11 bases fit TRBD2. Germline CDR1 and CDR2: SEHNR and FQNEAQ (reference sequence). This CDR3 comprises 16 residues. Trimming removed 3 bases from V and 0 bases from J; junction bases left unmatched: 2. CDR3 DNA sequence: TGTGCCAGCAGCTTGGGGACTAGCGGTAGCACAGATACGCAGTATTTT. Translating it yields CASSLGTSGSTDTQYF.

This chain links TRBV5-1 with TRBJ1-1; 11 nucleotides agree with TRBD1. The CDR3 runs 16 residues. V lost 3 bases and J lost 0; bases outside the gene matches: 4. Germline CDR1 is SGHRS and CDR2 is YFSETQ. In nucleotides, the CDR3 is TGCGCCAGCAGCTGGGGGACAGGGGGGCTGAACACTGAAGCTTTCTTT. The encoded protein is CASSWGTGGLNTEAFF.

The V gene is TRBV20-1, the J gene TRBJ2-2, with no clear D. Germline CDR1 reads DFQATT; CDR2 reads SNEGSKA (reference sequence). The CDR3 is 13 residues long. Trimming removed 2 bases from V and 1 base from J, with 5 bases in between. The CDR3 here is CSARTGNTGELFF. The CDR3 DNA is TGCAGTGCTAGAACCGGGAACACCGGGGAGCTGTTTTTT.

The chain has TRBV2 and TRBJ2-2; 9 nucleotides match TRBD1. This CDR3 comprises 16 residues. V lost 5 bases, J lost 1 base, and 5 bases stayed unmatched. Germline-derived CDR1 and CDR2 are SNHLY and FYNNEI. This chain's CDR3 is CASSLQGALNTGELFF. The CDR3 bases are TGTGCCAGCAGTTTACAGGGGGCGTTGAACACCGGGGAGCTGTTTTTT.

This chain connects TRBV25-1 to TRBJ2-1; 10 nucleotides agree with TRBD2. The trim removed 3 bases at V and 2 bases at J, leaving 1 base unmatched. CDR1 and CDR2 from the germline V gene are MGHDK and SYGVNS. CDR3 length: 15 residues. The CDR3, as DNA: TGTGCCAGCAGTGATACTAGCGGGGCCTACAATGAGCAGTTCTTC. It specifies CASSDTSGAYNEQFF.

V is TRBV28 and J is TRBJ2-3; D is perhaps TRBD1 (5 bases). The CDR3 runs 12 residues. Germline loops: CDR1 MDHEN, CDR2 SYDVKM. Trimming took 7 bases from V and 3 from J, leaving 8 bases between them. The CDR3 is CASTQATDTQYF. The CDR3 DNA is TGTGCCAGCACACAGGCTACAGATACGCAGTATTTT.